These 30 T cell receptor beta chains were sequenced from one sample in a study of T cell responses to AZD1222 COVID-19 vaccine. Data came from immunoSEQ multiplex PCR; TCRdb stores just in-frame clones and leaves some out. Among about 150,000 clones listed, 90% were seen once. The sequencing here drew on peripheral blood, taken on day 0 of AZD1222 vaccination. Source of these receptors: an adult in good health.

This chain connects TRBV19 to TRBJ2-7; D perhaps matches TRBD2 (5 bases). CDR3 length: 15 amino acids. CDR1 and CDR2 from the germline V gene are LNHDA and SQIVND (reference sequence). With 3 bases removed from V and 6 bases from J, the gap between germline ends came to 18 bases. The CDR3 DNA sequence: TGTGCCAGTAGTATGAGGGCTGTAGGCAGCTTCGAGCAGTACTTC. Translation gives CASSMRAVGSFEQYF.

The chain has TRBV4-3 and TRBJ2-3; TRBD2 matches 10 bases. Per the germline V gene, CDR1 is LGHNA and CDR2 is YSLEER. V shed 0 bases, J shed 2 bases, and the junction held 11 bases outside the gene matches. The CDR3 spans 19 residues. The DNA for the CDR3 is TGCGCCAGCAGCCAAGATCGGACCGGGACTAGCGCCTTCACAGATACGCAGTATTTT. This encodes CASSQDRTGTSAFTDTQYF.

The chain uses TRBV28 and TRBJ2-3, with 11 nucleotides matching TRBD2. CDR1 and CDR2 from the germline V gene are MDHEN and SYDVKM. The V and J ends lost 3 bases and 2 bases, in that order; junction bases with no gene match: 7. This CDR3 is built from 17 residues. CDR3 in DNA: TGTGCCAGCAGTTTGGAACTAGCGGGAGTCAACACAGATACGCAGTATTTT. It translates to CASSLELAGVNTDTQYF.

The rearrangement joins TRBV15 to TRBJ1-5, with D possibly matching TRBD1 (6 bases). CDR1 is LNHNV and CDR2 is YYDKDF in the germline V gene (reference sequence). The CDR3 spans 14 residues. V was clipped by 3 bases and J by 5 bases, with 11 bases between them. The CDR3 sequence is CATSRPGVDQPQHF. The CDR3 bases are TGTGCCACCAGCAGGCCAGGGGTGGATCAGCCCCAGCATTTT.

Here the CDR3 DNA reads TGTGCCAGCAGCCTAACTAGCGGGAAGATGACAGATACGCAGTATTTT. Translation gives CASSLTSGKMTDTQYF. The chain recombines TRBV3-1 (or the pseudogene TRBV3-2) with TRBJ2-3; 10 nucleotides match TRBD2. This CDR3 has 16 residues. V lost 4 bases and J lost 3; bases outside the gene matches: 7. Germline CDR1 is LGHDT and CDR2 is YNNKEL (reference sequence).

This sequence joins TRBV4-1 and TRBJ2-7; 8 nucleotides agree with TRBD1. The CDR3 is 15 residues long. Germline V gene data show CDR1 as MGHRA and CDR2 as YSYEKL. With 1 base clipped from V and 6 bases from J, the junction kept 8 bases outside the gene matches. This CDR3 reads CASSQADRDIREQYF. In DNA, the CDR3 is TGCGCCAGCAGCCAAGCGGACAGGGATATTCGCGAGCAGTACTTC.

V usage is TRBV10-3 and J usage is TRBJ1-5; a weak D match, TRBD1 (5 bases). From germline, CDR1 is ENHRY and CDR2 SYGVKD. The germline V and J ends were trimmed by 8 bases and 3 bases, with 14 bases remaining between them. The CDR3 loop spans 14 amino acids. The CDR3 region has the DNA TGTGCCATCGGGGGTAGTGGGGCCAATCAGCCCCAGCATTTT. This translates into CAIGGSGANQPQHF.

This chain connects TRBV28 to TRBJ1-1; D is unclear. Germline V gene sequence: CDR1 MDHEN, CDR2 SYDVKM. V dropped 1 base and J dropped 1 base, with 10 bases sitting between them. This CDR3 is built from 15 residues. CDR3 loop: CASSLFGQRNTEAFF. The CDR3 DNA reads as TGTGCCAGCAGTTTATTTGGGCAACGGAACACTGAAGCTTTCTTT.

J is TRBJ2-1 and V is TRBV13, with D unresolved. The germline V gene has CDR1 PRHDT and CDR2 FYEKMQ (reference sequence). There are 13 residues in the CDR3. Deletions cut 5 bases from V and 0 bases from J, with 5 bases between. The CDR3 nucleotides read TGTGCCAGCAGCACCAGCTCCTACAATGAGCAGTTCTTC. It codes for CASSTSSYNEQFF.

This clone was seen just once. V gene TRBV19 combines with J gene TRBJ1-2; D is possibly TRBD1 (6 bases). The germline gives CDR1 LNHDA, CDR2 SQIVND (reference sequence). This CDR3 spans 14 amino acids. V was cut by 5 bases and J by 2 bases, with 12 bases left in between. This CDR3 is CASSLQGGNYGYTF. As DNA, the CDR3 is TGTGCCAGTAGTCTCCAAGGGGGGAACTATGGCTACACCTTC.

V is TRBV7-3 and J is TRBJ1-1, with no clear D. V lost 2 bases and J lost 4, with 5 bases in between. The CDR3 extends over 12 amino acids. Germline-derived CDR1 and CDR2 are SGHTA and FQGTGA. The CDR3 here is CASSLPGTEAFF. In DNA form, the CDR3 reads TGTGCCAGCAGCTTACCGGGCACTGAAGCTTTCTTT.

The chain is built from TRBV14 and TRBJ2-7; 12 bases are a match to TRBD2. This CDR3 comprises 18 residues. Germline V gene data show CDR1 as SGHDN and CDR2 as FVKESK. The trim removed 4 bases at V and 1 base at J, leaving 11 bases unmatched. The chain's CDR3 is CASSLGLAGLTKSYEQYF. The CDR3 bases are TGTGCCAGCAGCCTGGGACTAGCGGGCCTGACTAAATCCTACGAGCAGTACTTC.

This clone has only one observation. The V and J genes are TRBV30 and TRBJ1-4; D not resolved. This CDR3 spans 11 amino acids. Trimming stripped 3 bases from V and 7 bases from J, with 6 bases between. CDR1 and CDR2 from the germline V gene are GTSNPN and SVGIG (reference sequence). The DNA for the CDR3 is TGTGCCTGGAGGGATAGTGAAAAACTGTTTTTT. It specifies CAWRDSEKLFF.

The chain is built from TRBV18 and TRBJ2-5; D ambiguous. Trimming stripped 0 bases from V and 5 bases from J, with 4 bases between. The CDR3 is 12 residues long. From germline, CDR1 is KGHSH and CDR2 LQKENI. CDR3 DNA sequence: TGTGCCAGCTCACCACCGTCTGAGACCCAGTACTTC. This codes for CASSPPSETQYF.

The chain couples TRBV6-2 or TRBV6-3 to TRBJ2-7; weak D call: TRBD1 (6 bases). The length of the CDR3 is 14 residues. The V end lost 5 bases, the J end lost 2 bases, and 13 bases lay between the germline ends. Germline CDR1 is MNHEY and CDR2 is SVGEGT. The CDR3 region is CASSKTGITYEQYF. The CDR3 coding sequence is TGTGCCAGCAGTAAAACAGGGATCACCTACGAGCAGTACTTC.

The J gene is TRBJ2-5, the V gene TRBV11-1, with a weak D call TRBD2 (5 bases). The V gene lost 8 bases and the J gene lost 5 bases, with 15 bases spanning the gap. Looked up from germline, CDR1 is SGHAT and CDR2 is FQDESV (reference sequence). The CDR3 loop spans 13 amino acids. CDR3 bases: TGTGCCAGCGTCCCATTCGGCGGGGAGACCCAGTACTTC. Its translation is CASVPFGGETQYF.

The CDR3 reads CAWDGSGEKLFF. The CDR3 nucleotides read TGTGCCTGGGACGGAAGCGGCGAAAAACTGTTTTTT. The chain uses TRBV30 and TRBJ1-4; the D is unclear. Trimming removed 5 bases at V and 8 bases at J, with 12 bases between. There are 12 residues in the CDR3. The V gene's germline CDR1 is GTSNPN and CDR2 SVGIG (reference sequence).

V gene TRBV29-1 combines with J gene TRBJ1-1, with D unresolved. The length of the CDR3 is 13 residues. In germline, CDR1 is SQVTM, CDR2 ANQGSEA. Trimming left V 3 bases short and J 0 bases short, with 8 bases between. The CDR3 bases are TGCAGCGTTGAGCGGCAGTTGAACACTGAAGCTTTCTTT. It yields the protein CSVERQLNTEAFF.

The chain recombines TRBV6-5 with TRBJ1-1, with unresolved D. There are 14 residues in the CDR3. Trimming took off 10 bases at V and 2 bases at J, with 17 bases between the two ends. Germline loops: CDR1 MNHEY, CDR2 SVGAGI. CDR3 sequence reads: CATHGYQSNTEAFF. For the CDR3, the DNA is TGTGCCACCCATGGGTACCAGAGTAACACTGAAGCTTTCTTT.

The chain has TRBV28 and TRBJ2-1; TRBD1 aligns across 7 bases. The CDR3 consists of 17 residues. The J segment lost 4 bases and the V segment lost 6 bases, leaving 15 bases of the junction unmatched. The V gene's germline CDR1 is MDHEN and CDR2 SYDVKM. For the CDR3, the DNA is TGTGCCAGCAGCCATAGAGGGACAGAATCGCTGTACAATGAGCAGTTCTTC. Protein: CASSHRGTESLYNEQFF.

This sequence joins TRBV14 and TRBJ2-7, with D perhaps matching TRBD2 (5 bases). Per the germline V gene, CDR1 is SGHDN and CDR2 is FVKESK. V lost 4 bases and J 6 bases, leaving 10 bases between the germline ends. This CDR3 is built from 12 residues. The CDR3 region is CASSLFGVEQYF. The CDR3, as DNA: TGTGCCAGCAGCCTCTTCGGGGTCGAGCAGTACTTC.

The chain employs TRBV7-2 and TRBJ1-2; D is uncertain. V gave up 4 bases and J gave up 6 bases, with 21 bases separating them. The CDR3 length is 16 residues. CDR1 is SGHTA, CDR2 FQGNSA, per germline. The CDR3 DNA is TGTGCCAGCAGCTCCGGGAGACGGGGAGGTCAGGATGGCTACACCTTC. Protein sequence: CASSSGRRGGQDGYTF.

CDR3 nucleotide sequence: TGTGCCAGTAGTATAGTTGAGGGGTTCACTGAAGCTTTCTTT. Translated: CASSIVEGFTEAFF. This chain connects TRBV19 to TRBJ1-1; the D gene is possibly TRBD1 (5 bases). The CDR3 loop spans 14 amino acids. Germline V gene lookup returns CDR1 LNHDA and CDR2 SQIVND (reference sequence). V lost 1 base, J lost 4 bases, and 10 bases lay in between.

This clone was counted once. V gene TRBV5-4 combines with J gene TRBJ2-1, with 8 bases matching TRBD2. Per germline, CDR1 SGHNT and CDR2 YYREEE (reference sequence). V lost 4 bases, J lost 7 bases, and 13 bases stayed unmatched. CDR3 length: 16 amino acids. CDR3 bases: TGTGCCAGCAGCCTGTATAGCGGGACTGTTCGGAATGAGCAGTTCTTC. Translating gives CASSLYSGTVRNEQFF.

The CDR3 DNA follows: TGTGCCAGCAGCGAAGGAGCTCTTTGGGGCAGGGTTCAGCATACGCAGTATTTT. Translation gives CASSEGALWGRVQHTQYF. The V gene is TRBV9, the J gene TRBJ2-3, with a tentative D call TRBD1 (5 bases). The CDR3 contains 18 residues. The V end lost 3 bases, the J end lost 7 bases, and 27 bases lay between the germline ends. Looked up from germline, CDR1 is SGDLS and CDR2 is YYNGEE.

V is TRBV25-1 and J is TRBJ2-1; D not certain. The V end lost 0 bases, the J end lost 8 bases, and 5 bases lay between the germline ends. CDR3 size: 12 residues. From germline, CDR1 is MGHDK and CDR2 SYGVNS. DNA of the CDR3: TGTGCCAGCAGTGAATATGGGGATGAGCAGTTCTTC. It is translated as CASSEYGDEQFF. Complete variable domain (other parts from reference TRBV25-1 and TRBJ2-1): EADIYQTPRYLVIGTGKKITLECSQTMGHDKMYWYQQDPGMELHLIHYSYGVNSTEKGDLSSESTVSRIRTEHFPLTLESARPSHTSQYLCASSEYGDEQFFGPGTRLTVL.

This clone was counted between two and nine times. This sequence joins TRBV7-2 and TRBJ1-1, with 11 bases aligning to TRBD1. With V trimmed by 3 bases and J by 11 bases, 5 bases remained unmatched. Looked up from germline, CDR1 is SGHTA and CDR2 is FQGNSA. The CDR3 contains 13 residues. The CDR3 bases are TGTGCCAGCAGCTTCGGACAGGGGGCAAGCGCTTTCTTT. Its translation is CASSFGQGASAFF. Drawing the rest from reference TRBV7-2 and TRBJ1-1, the complete variable domain is GAGVSQSPSNKVTEKGKDVELRCDPISGHTALYWYRQSLGQGLEFLIYFQGNSAPDKSGLPSDRFSAERTGGSVSTLTIQRTQQEDSAVYLCASSFGQGASAFFGQGTRLTVV.

The V gene is TRBV12-3 or TRBV12-4, the J gene TRBJ2-1; D is uncertain. V was pared by 3 bases and J by 10 bases, with 7 bases between. CDR3 length: 11 residues. The CDR3 loop is CASSFLGEQFF. Here the CDR3 DNA reads TGTGCCAGCAGTTTCCTAGGCGAGCAGTTCTTC.

DNA for the CDR3: TGTGCCAGCAGATCCTCGACAGGGGACCCAACAACTGAAGCTTTCTTT. It codes for CASRSSTGDPTTEAFF. This chain joins TRBV7-2 and TRBJ1-1; TRBD1 agrees at 8 bases. CDR1 SGHTA and CDR2 FQGNSA come from the germline V gene. With 6 bases clipped from V and 5 bases from J, the junction kept 14 bases outside the gene matches. The CDR3 loop spans 16 amino acids.

The chain links TRBV3-1 (or the pseudogene TRBV3-2) to TRBJ2-2; TRBD2 is a possible D gene (6 bases). The CDR3 sequence is 16 residues long. CDR1 and CDR2 from the germline V gene are LGHDT and YNNKEL (reference sequence). Trimming shortened V by 0 bases and J by 4 bases, and 12 bases separated the two germline ends. CDR3 DNA sequence: TGTGCCAGCAGCCAAGATCCCGGGAGCCCCACCGGGGAGCTGTTTTTT. As protein: CASSQDPGSPTGELFF.